This T cell receptor beta chain was captured in a study of blood T cell repertoires in COVID-19. Study at large: PBMCs, B-cell-depleted T cells, or T cells provided the cDNA or gDNA that made up the material.

Sequencing used immunoSEQ multiplex PCR; TCRdb keeps in-frame clones, though not all of them. The sample holds roughly 81,000 clones, about 88% seen once. The TCR sequence derives from a man in his 70s with active or convalescent COVID-19. The sample comprised peripheral blood.

In DNA, the CDR3 is TGCAGCGTCAATACAGGGGGAGAGACCCAGTACTTC. Its protein product is CSVNTGGETQYF. V and J are TRBV29-1 and TRBJ2-5; TRBD1 matches 8 bases. J lost 4 bases, V lost 6 bases, and 4 bases had no gene match. The CDR3 is 12 amino acids. CDR1 is SQVTM, CDR2 ANQGSEA, per germline.